This TCR beta chain was profiled in a study of T cell repertoires in cytomegalovirus infection. Study-wide points: In two of eight donors, the top clonotype was HLA-C-restricted CMV-specific.

Germline CDR1 and CDR2: MDHEN and SYDVKM. There are 13 residues in the CDR3. TCRdb redid the calling of the reads with MiXCR, one entry per CDR3 protein. Of 490,000 or so distinct CDR3 sequences in the sample, about 11% are singletons; the top ten hold roughly 10%. With respect to this clonotype: Its antigen remains unidentified. The junction and the germline gene differ at one end; a read error may be behind it.

The clonotype was recovered from a human donor in good health (CMV status not recorded). Some clones in this sample may be carry-over from other donors' samples. The chain has TRBV28 and TRBJ1-1; D call uncertain. The sample taken for sequencing was PBMCs. CDR3 amino acids: CARSLVTNTEAFF. The CDR3 DNA reads as TGTGCCAGGAGTTTAGTTACTAACACTGAAGCTTTCTTT.